The sequence of this TCR beta chain was determined in a study of T cell clones after liver transplantation. About the study: TCRbeta sequencing after a pre-transplant mixed lymphocyte reaction identified graft-donor-reactive clones, later tracked in post-transplant blood. Tolerant meant at least one year fully off immunosuppression without liver enzymes above twice normal. Study conclusions and caveats: In most of the 8 subjects, circulating graft-donor-reactive CD4 TCRbeta sequences fell significantly after transplant.

CD3+CD4+ and CD3+CD8+ cells were FACS-sorted from thawed unstimulated PBMCs. Germline CDR1 reads SGHVS; CDR2 reads FQNEAQ. Trimming cost V 5 bases and J 4 bases, with 11 bases left between them. The CDR3 totals 13 residues. Notes on this clone: Its antigen is unidentified.

Using immunoSEQ multiplex PCR, the repertoire was profiled, and TCRdb retains in-frame clones only, with some absent. Among 68,000 or so clones listed, about 91% were seen once. This clonotype was obtained from a human patient who received a liver transplant. Some T cells may be provided by the graft donor. This specimen was CD4+ T cells from blood, taken around 25 months after liver transplant. The rearrangement uses TRBV7-8 and TRBJ2-5, with a tentative D call TRBD1 (6 bases). CDR3 in DNA: TGTGCCAGCAGCCACAGGGTCCCAGAGACCCAGTACTTC. Its protein is CASSHRVPETQYF. Full variable domain (missing parts from reference TRBV7-8 and TRBJ2-5): GAGVSQSPRYKVAKRGQDVALRCDPISGHVSLFWYQQALGQGPEFLTYFQNEAQLDKSGLPSDRFFAERPEGSVSTLKIQRTQQEDSAVYLCASSHRVPETQYFGPGTRLLVL.